The 17 T cell receptor beta chains below were found in one sample sequenced in a study of T-cell memory formation after mild COVID-19. From the 5' RACE reads, TCRdb called clonotypes with MiXCR, one entry per CDR3 protein. Of approximately 500,000 distinct CDR3 sequences in the sample, 20% to 30% were seen once. Sequenced input: PBMCs or a T cell subset sorted from them (not recorded which). These receptors all come from an adult woman who had mild COVID-19 (a few samples of this study predate the infection). Cell type and time point are not known.

CDR3 sequence (DNA): TGTGCCAGCAAGGCTAGCGGGGCTTCGGAGACCCAGTACTTC. Protein product: CASKASGASETQYF. The V call is TRBV6-1, the J call TRBJ2-5; 9 bases map to TRBD2. CDR1 MNHNS and CDR2 SASEGT come from the germline V gene. CDR3 length: 14 amino acids. V was clipped by 7 bases and J by 5 bases; unmatched bases: 8.

The V gene is TRBV6-5, the J gene TRBJ1-4; D perhaps matches TRBD1 (6 bases). Trimming pared 0 bases from V and 13 bases from J, leaving 21 bases between. The length of the CDR3 is 16 residues. Germline-derived CDR1 and CDR2 are MNHEY and SVGAGI. Here the CDR3 reads CASSYSIRYRVETLFF. The CDR3 DNA sequence: TGTGCCAGCAGTTACTCGATTAGGTACAGGGTCGAGACACTGTTTTTT.

This clonotype was detected only a few times. This chain links TRBV5-1 with TRBJ2-7; D uncertain. Germline-derived CDR1 and CDR2 are SGHRS and YFSETQ. The CDR3 extends over 14 amino acids. The V gene lost 1 base and the J gene lost 6 bases, with 14 bases spanning the gap. The CDR3 here is CASSLRVVCCEQYF. CDR3 sequence (DNA): TGCGCCAGCAGCTTGAGGGTTGTTTGTTGCGAGCAGTACTTC.

The chain carries TRBV7-8 and TRBJ2-6; perhaps TRBD1 as D (6 bases). The CDR3 runs to 19 residues. V lost 5 bases, J lost 0 bases, and 20 bases lay in between. The germline V gene encodes CDR1 SGHVS and CDR2 FQNEAQ. CDR3 protein: CASSVPGQPTDSGANVLTF. CDR3 bases: TGTGCCAGCAGCGTACCCGGACAGCCTACTGACTCTGGGGCCAACGTCCTGACTTTC.

This clonotype was observed many times. V gene TRBV5-6 combines with J gene TRBJ2-5; D might be TRBD1 (6 bases). CDR1 is SGHDT, CDR2 YYEEEE, per germline. The V and J ends lost 3 bases and 1 base respectively, with 10 bases between them. The CDR3 is 14 residues long. CDR3 residues: CASSSGEVQETQYF. CDR3 in DNA: TGTGCCAGCAGCTCAGGGGAAGTCCAAGAGACCCAGTACTTC. The entire variable domain, with the rest obtained from reference TRBV5-6 and TRBJ2-5, is as follows: DAGVTQSPTHLIKTRGQQVTLRCSPKSGHDTVSWYQQALGQGPQFIFQYYEEEERQRGNFPDRFSGHQFPNYSSELNVNALLLGDSALYLCASSSGEVQETQYFGPGTRLLVL.

The rearrangement joins TRBV3-1 to TRBJ2-1; D is unresolved. The V end was cut by 3 bases, the J end by 4 bases, with 4 bases between. Per germline, CDR1 LGHDT and CDR2 YNNKEL (reference sequence). There are 12 residues in the CDR3. The CDR3 spells CASSQQYNEQFF. The CDR3 nucleotides are TGTGCCAGCAGCCAGCAATACAATGAGCAGTTCTTC.

This clonotype has just a few counts. The genes are TRBV4-2 and TRBJ2-7, with 8 nucleotides matching TRBD2. V trimming: 1 base; J trimming: 4 bases; junction bases outside the gene matches: 6. The CDR3 runs to 15 residues. The V gene's germline CDR1 is LGHNA and CDR2 YNFKEQ. CDR3 in amino acids: CASSQGAGGGYEQYF. The CDR3 DNA is TGTGCCAGCAGCCAAGGGGCGGGAGGCGGGTACGAGCAGTACTTC.

The chain uses TRBV5-4 and TRBJ2-7, with TRBD1 identical over 10 bases. After removal of 5 bases from V and 6 bases from J, the junction contained 8 bases not matched to a gene. The CDR3 has 14 amino acids. Germline V lookup: CDR1 SGHNT, CDR2 YYREEE (reference sequence). This CDR3 reads CASRNGTGVGEQYF. CDR3 nucleotide sequence: TGTGCCAGCAGGAACGGGACAGGGGTGGGCGAGCAGTACTTC. The variable domain in full, completed from reference TRBV5-4 and TRBJ2-7, reads ETGVTQSPTHLIKTRGQQVTLRCSSQSGHNTVSWYQQALGQGPQFIFQYYREEENGRGNFPPRFSGLQFPNYSSELNVNALELDDSALYLCASRNGTGVGEQYFGPGTRLTVT.

This clonotype was detected only a few times. The chain is built from TRBV5-1 and TRBJ2-1; 11 bases are a match to TRBD1. The J segment lost 8 bases and the V segment lost 0 bases, leaving 1 base of the junction unmatched. The CDR3 length is 14 residues. CDR1 is SGHRS and CDR2 is YFSETQ in the germline V gene. The CDR3 is CASSLEGQGDEQFF. In nucleotides, the CDR3 is TGCGCCAGCAGCTTGGAGGGACAGGGGGATGAGCAGTTCTTC. The full variable domain, with the rest looked up from reference TRBV5-1 and TRBJ2-1, is KAGVTQTPRYLIKTRGQQVTLSCSPISGHRSVSWYQQTPGQGLQFLFEYFSETQRNKGNFPGRFSGRQFSNSRSEMNVSTLELGDSALYLCASSLEGQGDEQFFGPGTRLTVL.

The J gene is TRBJ1-5, the V gene TRBV6-5; D ambiguous. Germline V gene lookup returns CDR1 MNHEY and CDR2 SVGAGI. The CDR3 contains 14 residues. The V end lost 5 bases, the J end lost 7 bases, and 15 bases lay between the germline ends. This chain's CDR3 is CASSPWREGQPQHF. In nucleotides, the CDR3 is TGTGCCAGCAGTCCTTGGAGGGAAGGGCAGCCCCAGCATTTT.

This sequence joins TRBV15 and TRBJ2-3, with D perhaps being TRBD1 or TRBD2 (6 bases each). V was trimmed by 0 bases and J by 7 bases, leaving 14 bases between them. Per the germline V gene, CDR1 is LNHNV and CDR2 is YYDKDF (reference sequence). This CDR3 has 15 residues. Here the CDR3 reads CATSRDWGAQYTQYF. In DNA form, the CDR3 reads TGTGCCACCAGCAGAGATTGGGGGGCCCAATATACGCAGTATTTT.

For the CDR3, the DNA is TGTGCCAGCAGCTTAGCGGAGGGACGCACCTACAATGAGCAGTTCTTC. This codes for CASSLAEGRTYNEQFF. V usage is TRBV7-8 and J usage is TRBJ2-1, with D maybe TRBD2 (6 bases). This CDR3 region has 16 residues. Germline loops: CDR1 SGHVS, CDR2 FQNEAQ. Trimming shortened V by 0 bases and J by 2 bases, and 11 bases separated the two germline ends.

The chain is built from TRBV30 and TRBJ2-1; D ambiguous. Germline-derived CDR1 and CDR2 are GTSNPN and SVGIG (reference sequence). Trimming cost V 2 bases and J 3 bases, with 14 bases left between them. This CDR3 spans 15 amino acids. The CDR3 region has the DNA TGTGCCTGGAGTATCCCCCCCGGCAGCTACAATGAGCAGTTCTTC. This gives the protein CAWSIPPGSYNEQFF.

This chain connects TRBV7-3 to TRBJ2-2, with a weak D call TRBD2 (6 bases). The germline V gene has CDR1 SGHTA and CDR2 FQGTGA. V lost 5 bases and J lost 0, with 25 bases in between. The CDR3 is made up of 20 amino acids. The CDR3 loop reads CASSPKVGGVGSANTGELFF. As DNA, the CDR3 is TGTGCCAGCAGCCCCAAAGTAGGAGGGGTGGGGAGCGCGAACACCGGGGAGCTGTTTTTT.

The chain joins TRBV30 to TRBJ2-7; the match to TRBD2 covers 9 bases. In germline, CDR1 is GTSNPN, CDR2 SVGIG (reference sequence). Losses at the gene ends were 3 bases for V and 3 bases for J; bases not matched to a gene: 3. There are 13 residues in the CDR3. CDR3 loop: CAWRVAGVYEQYF. CDR3 DNA: TGTGCCTGGAGAGTAGCGGGAGTCTACGAGCAGTACTTC.

This clonotype was seen a handful of times. V usage is TRBV7-9 and J usage is TRBJ1-1; 10 bases match TRBD1. With V trimmed by 7 bases and J by 6 bases, 8 bases remained unmatched. The CDR3 has 14 residues. The germline CDR1 and CDR2 sequences are SEHNR and FQNEAQ (reference sequence). The DNA of the CDR3 is TGTGCCAGCATCCCGACAGGGGGCATCGCTGAAGCTTTCTTT. It codes for CASIPTGGIAEAFF.

The chain has TRBV6-5 and TRBJ1-5; 8 nucleotides align to TRBD1. There are 16 residues in the CDR3. V lost 6 bases, J lost 3 bases, and 10 bases stayed unmatched. The germline CDR1 and CDR2 sequences are MNHEY and SVGAGI. The CDR3 spells CASSLDRAGANQPQHF. In DNA, the CDR3 is TGTGCCAGCAGCTTGGACAGGGCAGGGGCCAATCAGCCCCAGCATTTT.